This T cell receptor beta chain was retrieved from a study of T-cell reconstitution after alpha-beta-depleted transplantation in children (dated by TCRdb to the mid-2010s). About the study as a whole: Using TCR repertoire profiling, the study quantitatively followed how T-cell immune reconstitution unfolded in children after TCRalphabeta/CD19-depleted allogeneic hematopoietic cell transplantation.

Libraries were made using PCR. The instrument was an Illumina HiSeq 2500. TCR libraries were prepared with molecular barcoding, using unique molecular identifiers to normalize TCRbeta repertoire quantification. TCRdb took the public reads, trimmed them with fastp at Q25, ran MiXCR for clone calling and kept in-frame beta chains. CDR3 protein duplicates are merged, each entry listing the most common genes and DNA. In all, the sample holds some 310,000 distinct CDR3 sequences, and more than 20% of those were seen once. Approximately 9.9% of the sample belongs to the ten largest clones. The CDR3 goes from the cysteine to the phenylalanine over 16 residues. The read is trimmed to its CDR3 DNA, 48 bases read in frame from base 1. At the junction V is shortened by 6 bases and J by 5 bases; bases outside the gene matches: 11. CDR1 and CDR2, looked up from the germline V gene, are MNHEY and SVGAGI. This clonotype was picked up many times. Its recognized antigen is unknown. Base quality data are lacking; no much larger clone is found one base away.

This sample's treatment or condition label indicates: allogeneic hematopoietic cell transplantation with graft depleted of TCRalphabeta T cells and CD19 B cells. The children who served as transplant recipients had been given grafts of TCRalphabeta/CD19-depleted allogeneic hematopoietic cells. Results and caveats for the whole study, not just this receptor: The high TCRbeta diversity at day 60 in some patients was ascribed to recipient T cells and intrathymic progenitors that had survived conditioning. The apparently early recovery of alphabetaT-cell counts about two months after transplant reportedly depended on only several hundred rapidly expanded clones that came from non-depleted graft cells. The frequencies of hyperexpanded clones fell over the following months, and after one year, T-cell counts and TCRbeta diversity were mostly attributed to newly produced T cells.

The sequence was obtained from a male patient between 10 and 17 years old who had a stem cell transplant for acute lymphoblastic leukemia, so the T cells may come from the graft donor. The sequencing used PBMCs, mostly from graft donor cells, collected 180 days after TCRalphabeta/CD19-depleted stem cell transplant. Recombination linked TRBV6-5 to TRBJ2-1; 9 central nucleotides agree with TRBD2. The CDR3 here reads CASSIIGGRAHNEQFF. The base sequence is TGTGCCAGCAGCATTATAGGCGGGAGGGCCCACAATGAGCAGTTCTTC.